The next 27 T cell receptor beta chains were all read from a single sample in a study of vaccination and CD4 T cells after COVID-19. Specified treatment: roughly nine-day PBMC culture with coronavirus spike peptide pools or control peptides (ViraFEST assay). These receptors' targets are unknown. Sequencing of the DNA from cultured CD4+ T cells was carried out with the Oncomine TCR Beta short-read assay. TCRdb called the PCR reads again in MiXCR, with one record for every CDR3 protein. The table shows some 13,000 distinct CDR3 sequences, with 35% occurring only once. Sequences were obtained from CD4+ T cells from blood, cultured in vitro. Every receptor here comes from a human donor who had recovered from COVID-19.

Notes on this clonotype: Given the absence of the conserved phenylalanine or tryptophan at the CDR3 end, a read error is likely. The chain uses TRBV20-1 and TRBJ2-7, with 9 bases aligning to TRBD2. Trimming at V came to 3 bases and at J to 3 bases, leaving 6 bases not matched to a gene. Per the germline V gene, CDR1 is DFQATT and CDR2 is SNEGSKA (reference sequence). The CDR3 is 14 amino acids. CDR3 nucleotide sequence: TGCAGTGCTAGCTCTAGGACTAGCGTCTACGAGCAGTACCTC. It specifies CSASSRTSVYEQYL.

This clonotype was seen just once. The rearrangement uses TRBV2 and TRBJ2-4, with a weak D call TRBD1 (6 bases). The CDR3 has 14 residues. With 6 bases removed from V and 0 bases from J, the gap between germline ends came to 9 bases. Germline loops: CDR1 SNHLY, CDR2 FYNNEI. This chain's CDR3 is CASRMDRAKNIQYF. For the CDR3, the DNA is TGTGCCAGCAGGATGGACAGAGCCAAAAACATTCAGTACTTC.

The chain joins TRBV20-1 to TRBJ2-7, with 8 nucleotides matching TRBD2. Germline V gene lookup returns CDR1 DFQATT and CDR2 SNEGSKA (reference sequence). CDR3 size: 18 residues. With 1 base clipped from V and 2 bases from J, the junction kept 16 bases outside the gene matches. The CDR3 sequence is CSARVGGGSTSGTYEQYF. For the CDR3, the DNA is TGCAGTGCTAGAGTCGGGGGGGGGAGCACCAGCGGTACCTACGAGCAGTACTTC.

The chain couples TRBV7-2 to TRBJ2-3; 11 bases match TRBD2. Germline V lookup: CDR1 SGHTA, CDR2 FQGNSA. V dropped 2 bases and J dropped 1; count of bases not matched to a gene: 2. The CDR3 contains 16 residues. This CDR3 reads CASSLLLAGGTDTQYF. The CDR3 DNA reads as TGTGCCAGCAGCTTACTACTAGCGGGAGGCACAGATACGCAGTATTTT. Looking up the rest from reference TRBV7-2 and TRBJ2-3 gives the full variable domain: GAGVSQSPSNKVTEKGKDVELRCDPISGHTALYWYRQSLGQGLEFLIYFQGNSAPDKSGLPSDRFSAERTGGSVSTLTIQRTQQEDSAVYLCASSLLLAGGTDTQYFGPGTRLTVL.

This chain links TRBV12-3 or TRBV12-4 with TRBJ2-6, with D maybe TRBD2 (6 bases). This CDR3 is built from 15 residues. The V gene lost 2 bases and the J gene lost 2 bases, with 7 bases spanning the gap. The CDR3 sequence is CASSLRGAGANVLTF. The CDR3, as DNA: TGTGCCAGCAGTTTACGCGGGGCTGGGGCCAACGTCCTGACTTTC.

The CDR3 reads CASTGYYSNQPQHF. For the CDR3, the DNA is TGTGCCAGCACAGGGTATTATAGCAATCAGCCCCAGCATTTT. V gene TRBV2 combines with J gene TRBJ1-5, with D maybe TRBD1 (5 bases). CDR3 length: 14 residues. V lost 7 bases and J lost 0, with 10 bases in between. CDR1 SNHLY and CDR2 FYNNEI come from the germline V gene.

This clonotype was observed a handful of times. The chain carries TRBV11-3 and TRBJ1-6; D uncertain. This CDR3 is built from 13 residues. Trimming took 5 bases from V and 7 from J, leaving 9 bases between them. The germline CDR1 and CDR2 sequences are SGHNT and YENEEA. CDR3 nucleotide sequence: TGTGCCAGCAGCGCAGACTGGAATTCACCCCTCCACTTT. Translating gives CASSADWNSPLHF.

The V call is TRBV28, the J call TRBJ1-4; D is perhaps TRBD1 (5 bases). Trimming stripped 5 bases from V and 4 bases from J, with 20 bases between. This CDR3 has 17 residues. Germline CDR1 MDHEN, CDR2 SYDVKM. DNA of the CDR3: TGTGCCAGCAGTCTCCGGGACCTCTTAAGCAGTAATGAAAAACTGTTTTTT. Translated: CASSLRDLLSSNEKLFF.

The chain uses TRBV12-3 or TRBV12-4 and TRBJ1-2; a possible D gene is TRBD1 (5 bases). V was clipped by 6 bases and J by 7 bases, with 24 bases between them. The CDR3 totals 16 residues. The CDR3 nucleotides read TGTGCCAGCAGCCCCGGCCCGGGGGAACCGCGGAGTGGCTACACCTTC. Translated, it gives CASSPGPGEPRSGYTF.

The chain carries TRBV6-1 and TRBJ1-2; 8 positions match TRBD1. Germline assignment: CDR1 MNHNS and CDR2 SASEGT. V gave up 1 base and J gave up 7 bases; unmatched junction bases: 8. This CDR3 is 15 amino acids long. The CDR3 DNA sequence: TGTGCCAGCAGTGAAGTGCAGGGGGCGCCTTTTGGCTACACCTTC. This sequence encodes CASSEVQGAPFGYTF.

CDR3 residues: CASSLGISGHNEQFF. For the CDR3, the DNA is TGTGCCAGCAGCTTAGGAATTAGCGGGCACAATGAGCAGTTCTTC. The chain is built from TRBV7-3 and TRBJ2-1, with TRBD2 matching over 7 bases. CDR3 length equals 15 residues. J gave up 5 bases and V 2 bases, and 6 bases lay outside the gene matches. From germline, CDR1 is SGHTA and CDR2 FQGTGA.

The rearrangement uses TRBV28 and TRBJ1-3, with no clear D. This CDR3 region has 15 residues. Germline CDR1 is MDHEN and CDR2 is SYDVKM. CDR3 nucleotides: TGTGCTATAAAGCGAGGGAGAAACACTGGAAACACCATATATTTT. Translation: CAIKRGRNTGNTIYF. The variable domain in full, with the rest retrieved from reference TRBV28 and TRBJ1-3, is DVKVTQSSRYLVKRTGEKVFLECVQDMDHENMFWYRQDPGLGLRLIYFSYDVKMKEKGDIPEGYSVSREKKERFSLILESASTNQTSMYLCAIKRGRNTGNTIYFGEGSWLTVV.

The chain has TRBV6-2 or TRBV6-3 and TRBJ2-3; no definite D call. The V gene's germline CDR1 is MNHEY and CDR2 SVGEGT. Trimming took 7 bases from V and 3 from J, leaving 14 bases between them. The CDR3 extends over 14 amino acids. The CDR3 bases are TGTGCCAGCACTCTGCCCCCCCAGACAGATACGCAGTATTTT. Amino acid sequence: CASTLPPQTDTQYF.

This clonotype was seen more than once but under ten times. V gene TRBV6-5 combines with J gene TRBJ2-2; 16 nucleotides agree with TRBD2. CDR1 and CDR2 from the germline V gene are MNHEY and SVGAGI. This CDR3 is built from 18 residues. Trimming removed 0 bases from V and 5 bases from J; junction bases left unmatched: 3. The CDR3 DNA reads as TGTGCCAGCAGTTACTCTCCGGGACTAGCGGGAGGGACCGGGGAGCTGTTTTTT. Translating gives CASSYSPGLAGGTGELFF.

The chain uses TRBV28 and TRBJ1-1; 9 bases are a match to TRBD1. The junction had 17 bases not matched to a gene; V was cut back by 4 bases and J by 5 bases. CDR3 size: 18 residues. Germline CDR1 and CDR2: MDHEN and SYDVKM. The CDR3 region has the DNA TGTGCCAGCAGTTCGCCCGGGACAGGGAGGGGTGCGGGGACTGAAGCTTTCTTT. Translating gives CASSSPGTGRGAGTEAFF.

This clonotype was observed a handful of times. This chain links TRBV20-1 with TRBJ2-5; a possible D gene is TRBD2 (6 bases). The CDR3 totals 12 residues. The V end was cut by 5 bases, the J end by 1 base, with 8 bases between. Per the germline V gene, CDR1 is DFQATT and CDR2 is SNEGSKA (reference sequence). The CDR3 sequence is CSAPLAQETQYF. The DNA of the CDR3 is TGCAGTGCTCCACTAGCCCAAGAGACCCAGTACTTC.

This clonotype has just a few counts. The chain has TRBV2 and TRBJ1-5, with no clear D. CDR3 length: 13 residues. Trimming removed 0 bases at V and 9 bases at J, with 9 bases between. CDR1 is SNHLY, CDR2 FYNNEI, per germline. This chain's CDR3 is CASSEAYGPPQHF. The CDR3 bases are TGTGCCAGCAGTGAAGCATATGGTCCGCCCCAGCATTTT.

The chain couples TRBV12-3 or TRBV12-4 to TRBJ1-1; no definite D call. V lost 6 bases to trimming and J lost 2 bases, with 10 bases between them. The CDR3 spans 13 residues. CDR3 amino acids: CASRQLSNTEAFF. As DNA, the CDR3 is TGTGCCAGCAGACAGCTGAGTAACACTGAAGCTTTCTTT.

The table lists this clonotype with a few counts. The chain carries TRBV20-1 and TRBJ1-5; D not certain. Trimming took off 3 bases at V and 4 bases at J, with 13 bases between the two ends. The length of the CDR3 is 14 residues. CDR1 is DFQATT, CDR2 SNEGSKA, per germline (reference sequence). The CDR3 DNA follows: TGCAGTGCTAGCGTGGGAGCAGTTAATCAGCCCCAGCATTTT. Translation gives CSASVGAVNQPQHF.

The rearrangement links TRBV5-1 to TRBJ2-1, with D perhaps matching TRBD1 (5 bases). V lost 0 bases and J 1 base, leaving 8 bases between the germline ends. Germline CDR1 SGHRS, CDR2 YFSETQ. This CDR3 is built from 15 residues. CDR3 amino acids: CASSLDRRSYNEQFF. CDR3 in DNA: TGCGCCAGCAGCTTGGACAGGCGATCCTACAATGAGCAGTTCTTC. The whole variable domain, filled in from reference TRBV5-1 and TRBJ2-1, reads KAGVTQTPRYLIKTRGQQVTLSCSPISGHRSVSWYQQTPGQGLQFLFEYFSETQRNKGNFPGRFSGRQFSNSRSEMNVSTLELGDSALYLCASSLDRRSYNEQFFGPGTRLTVL.

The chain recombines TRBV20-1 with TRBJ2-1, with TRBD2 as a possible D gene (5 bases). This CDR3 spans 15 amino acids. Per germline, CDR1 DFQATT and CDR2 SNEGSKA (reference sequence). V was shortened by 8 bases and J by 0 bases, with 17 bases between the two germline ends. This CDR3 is CSPTIGAGSYNEQFF. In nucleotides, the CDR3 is TGCAGTCCCACCATCGGCGCGGGCTCCTACAATGAGCAGTTCTTC.

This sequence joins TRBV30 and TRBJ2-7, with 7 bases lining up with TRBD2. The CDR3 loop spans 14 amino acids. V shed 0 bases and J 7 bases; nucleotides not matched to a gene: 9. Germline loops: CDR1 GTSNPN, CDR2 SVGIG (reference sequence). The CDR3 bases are TGTGCCTGGAGTGTACTTCGGGAGGAGGGTGAGCAGTACTTC. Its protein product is CAWSVLREEGEQYF.

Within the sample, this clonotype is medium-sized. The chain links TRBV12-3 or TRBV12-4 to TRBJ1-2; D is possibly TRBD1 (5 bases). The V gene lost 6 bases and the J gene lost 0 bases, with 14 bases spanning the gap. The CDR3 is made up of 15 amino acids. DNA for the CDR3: TGTGCCAGCAGGCCGGGGACGGCAACTAACTATGGCTACACCTTC. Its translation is CASRPGTATNYGYTF.

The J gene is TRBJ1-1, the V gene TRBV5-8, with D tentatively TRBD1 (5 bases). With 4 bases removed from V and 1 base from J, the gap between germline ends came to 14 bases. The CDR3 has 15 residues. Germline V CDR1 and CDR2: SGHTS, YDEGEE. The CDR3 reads CASSLWVGGNTEAFF. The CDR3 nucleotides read TGTGCCAGCAGCCTGTGGGTCGGGGGGAACACTGAAGCTTTCTTT.

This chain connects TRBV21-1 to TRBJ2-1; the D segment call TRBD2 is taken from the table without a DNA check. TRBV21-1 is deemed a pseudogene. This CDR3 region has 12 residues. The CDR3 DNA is TGTGCCATCACTAGCGGGAGGAATGAGCAGTTCTTC. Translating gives CAITSGRNEQFF.

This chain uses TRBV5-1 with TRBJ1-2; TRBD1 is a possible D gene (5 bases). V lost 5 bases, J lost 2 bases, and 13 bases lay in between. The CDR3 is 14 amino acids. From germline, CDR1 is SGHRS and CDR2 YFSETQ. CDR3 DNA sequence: TGCGCCAGCAGAATAACCGGGACCAACTATGGCTACACCTTC. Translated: CASRITGTNYGYTF.

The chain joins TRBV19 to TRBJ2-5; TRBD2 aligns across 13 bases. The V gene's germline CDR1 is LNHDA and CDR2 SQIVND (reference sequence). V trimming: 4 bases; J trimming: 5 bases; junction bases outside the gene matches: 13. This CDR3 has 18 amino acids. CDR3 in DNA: TGTGCCAGTAGTACTCTTCAAGGACTAGCGGGAGTTGTGGAGACCCAGTACTTC. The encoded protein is CASSTLQGLAGVVETQYF.